The clone carrying this T cell receptor beta chain was seen at least ten times. Its antigen is unidentified. These data are taken from a study of neurological immune-mediated disorders. The making of cDNA relied on 5'RACE with 10-nucleotide random UMIs. TCRdb passed the 5' RACE reads through MiXCR, listing each CDR3 protein once. The sample carries approximately 50,000 distinct CDR3 sequences, 10% recorded once. The germline gives CDR1 SGHTA, CDR2 FQGTGA. The CDR3 extends over 17 amino acids. V lost 4 bases, J lost 3 bases, and 21 bases lay in between. Study outcomes and limitations: Among expanded clones, no CDR3 amino acid sequences were shared across subjects, a pattern suggesting private repertoires in all groups.

Input material: PBMCs. V and J are TRBV7-3 and TRBJ2-5; TRBD2 is a possible D gene (6 bases). This receptor was taken from a man between 65 and 85 years old with HTLV-1-associated myelopathy (HAM/TSP). Here the CDR3 DNA reads TGTGCCAGCAGCTCAACACCGGGATGGGGCGGGAAAGAGACCCAGTACTTC. As protein: CASSSTPGWGGKETQYF.